This T cell receptor (beta chain) was observed in a study of shared clonotypes between healthy human individuals. Study information: Donors were two women and a few men aged 18 to 49. Study-wide results and limits: The study found about 5% of naive CD4 clonotypes shared across four donors. Rarefaction revealed incomplete sorted-subset sequencing despite large depth. Memory subsets had estimated richness that was generally smaller than that of naive subsets.

Produced via immunoSEQ multiplex PCR; TCRdb's table is partial and in-frame only. Here the sample spans more than 2 million clones, approximately 94% being singletons. CDR3 length equals 14 residues. Trimming removed 7 bases at V and 1 base at J, with 14 bases between. Germline CDR1 MNHEY, CDR2 SVGAGI. Remarks on this clone: The antigen is not known.

Input material: naive CD4+ T cells sorted from blood. Subset here: CD45RA+ positively selected. The rearrangement links TRBV6-5 to TRBJ2-7; TRBD2 might be the D (5 bases). This TCR was recovered from a man between 18 and 35 years old in good health. This chain's CDR3 is CASKKTAGSYEQYF. Here the CDR3 DNA reads TGTGCCAGCAAAAAGACGGCGGGTTCCTACGAGCAGTACTTC.